This T cell receptor (beta chain) was identified in a study of tumor T cells in aggressive B-cell lymphoma. Sequenced by immunoSEQ multiplex PCR; TCRdb stores in-frame clones only, minus some. The sample consists of roughly 4,000 clones, roughly four fifths of them appearing once. Between the trimmed V and J ends, which lost 4 bases and 5 bases, there was a span of 15 bases. This CDR3 comprises 15 residues. The V gene's germline CDR1 is SEHNR and CDR2 FQNEAQ (reference sequence). Input material: tumor tissue. The chain has TRBV7-9 and TRBJ1-5; unclear D gene. The source is an adult with diffuse large B cell lymphoma. CDR3: CASSSSLGADQPQHF. The CDR3 nucleotides are TGTGCCAGCAGCTCCTCTCTGGGCGCCGATCAGCCCCAGCATTTT.